This T cell receptor (beta chain) comes out of a study of blood T cell repertoires in COVID-19. As for the study in general: COVID-19 samples collected from the United States, Italy and Spain covered acute and convalescent phases. Sample material is recorded as cDNA or gDNA derived from T cells, B-cell-depleted T cells, or PBMCs.

The CDR3 consists of 18 residues. The germline V gene has CDR1 MGHRA and CDR2 YSYEKL. The germline V and J ends were trimmed by 0 bases and 8 bases, with 20 bases remaining between them. Per the authors' pipeline: For nucleated cells, counts were estimated from reference gene primer amplification. The repertoire was sequenced with immunoSEQ multiplex PCR; TCRdb's copy has only in-frame clones and lacks some. V, J and clone size reflect that table, while D and trimming were determined from the DNA. The sample lists some 70,000 clones, roughly 72% seen once, with more than 13% in the top ten. Sequenced sample: peripheral blood. The rearrangement joins TRBV4-1 to TRBJ1-6, with D perhaps TRBD1 (6 bases). This TCR came from a man in his fifties or sixties with COVID-19, enrolled during active disease. CDR3 sequence (DNA): TGCGCCAGCAGCCAAGAAGCGTGGGGGGGGCGACAGGATTCACCCCTCCACTTT. This translates into CASSQEAWGGRQDSPLHF.